The next 32 T cell receptor beta chains were all read from a single sample in a study of T cells in women clearing cervical HPV infection (dated by TCRdb to 2016 to 2019). Library prep was done by the immunoSEQ multiplex PCR assay. The table comes from immuneACCESS by way of TCRdb, which keeps in-frame sequences with V and J called. Part of the clones is missing from these tables; in studies checked, under half for an unresolved V gene and the rest for unknown reasons. This sample's listing comprises approximately 39,000 clones. In total, the top ten clones hold 1.7% of the sample. The sequencing sample was made of blood buffy coat. The source of these receptors is a woman between 18 and 70 years old with a cervical HPV16 infection that either progressed to CIN3+ or cleared (not recorded which).

Worth noting for this clone: The read stops 3 residues short of the end of the CDR3; the missing end is completed from the germline J gene. The chain joins TRBV14 to TRBJ2-5; possible D gene TRBD1, 6 bases. Germline lookup yields CDR1 SGHDN and CDR2 FVKESK. V gave up 3 bases and J gave up 7 bases, with 12 bases separating them. This CDR3 has 13 residues. CDR3 DNA, as far as it was read: TGTGCCAGCAGCCAGACGCAGGGGTCGACC. As protein: CASSQTQGST. The CDR3, in full, reads CASSQTQGSTQYF.

Turning to this clone: The read finishes 3 residues shy of the CDR3 end, and the germline J gene is used to complete it. The rearrangement uses TRBV18 and TRBJ1-1, with a tentative D call TRBD1 (5 bases). V lost 6 bases and J 2 bases, leaving 16 bases between the germline ends. The CDR3 length is 15 residues. The germline V gene encodes CDR1 KGHSH and CDR2 LQKENI. The covered CDR3 bases are TGTGCCAGCTCCCTTACGAAGGACACAAACACTGAA. Translated: CASSLTKDTNTE. The CDR3 as a whole reads CASSLTKDTNTEAFF.

In regard to this clone: The read finishes 3 residues shy of the CDR3 end, and the germline J gene is used to complete it. The chain joins TRBV5-6 to TRBJ1-1; D not certain. Trimming pared 6 bases from V and 4 bases from J, leaving 7 bases between. The CDR3 totals 11 residues. Germline CDR1 SGHDT, CDR2 YYEEEE. CDR3 region: CASNRGTEAFF. The covered CDR3 bases are TGTGCCAGCAACCGAGGCACTGAA.

To note about this clone: With the read ending 3 residues before the CDR3 end, the germline J gene is used to fill in that end. The chain employs TRBV7-3 and TRBJ2-3; TRBD2 aligns across 8 bases. This CDR3 contains 15 residues. V trimming: 2 bases; J trimming: 4 bases; junction bases outside the gene matches: 5. Germline V lookup: CDR1 SGHTA, CDR2 FQGTGA. The CDR3: CASSLAGGWADTQYF. The sequenced part of the CDR3 DNA is TGTGCCAGCAGCTTAGCGGGGGGTTGGGCAGATACG.

In the case of this clone: The sequence runs out 3 residues before the end of the CDR3; the remainder is reconstructed from the germline J gene. The chain recombines TRBV2 with TRBJ2-1, with D possibly being TRBD1 (6 bases). The CDR3 sequence is 13 residues long. Germline V lookup: CDR1 SNHLY, CDR2 FYNNEI. V was trimmed by 9 bases and J by 8 bases, leaving 17 bases between them. The part of the CDR3 DNA that was read is TGTGCCAGTCAACGACAGGAAGGTCATGAG. Translation gives CASQRQEGHE. The whole CDR3 is CASQRQEGHEQFF. The full variable domain, its missing parts supplied by reference TRBV2 and TRBJ2-1, is EPEVTQTPSHQVTQMGQEVILRCVPISNHLYFYWYRQILGQKVEFLVSFYNNEISEKSEIFDDQFSVERPDGSNFTLKIRSTKLEDSAMYFCASQRQEGHEQFFGPGTRLTVL.

With respect to this clone: The read halts 3 residues ahead of the CDR3 end, with the missing end drawn from the germline J gene. The J gene is TRBJ2-1, the V gene TRBV12-3 or TRBV12-4; 8 bases map to TRBD1. The ends lost 4 bases at V and 6 bases at J; junction bases unmatched: 2. The CDR3 totals 13 residues. Incomplete CDR3 DNA: TGTGCCAGCAGTTGGACAGGGTCCAATGAG. This translates into CASSWTGSNE. The whole CDR3 sequence is CASSWTGSNEQFF.

Of note for this clone: The sequenced fragment ends 3 residues before the CDR3 boundary, so the rest is inferred from the germline J gene. The chain employs TRBV4-2 and TRBJ2-4; TRBD1 might be the D (5 bases). The V gene's germline CDR1 is LGHNA and CDR2 YNFKEQ. The CDR3 has 17 amino acids. Trimming cost V 3 bases and J 0 bases, with 15 bases left between them. CDR3 in amino acids: CASSQDGLGLAKNIQYF. The sequenced part of the CDR3 DNA is TGTGCCAGCAGCCAGGATGGGTTGGGGCTAGCCAAAAACATT.

Note on this clone: The read halts 3 residues ahead of the CDR3 end, with the missing end drawn from the germline J gene. J is TRBJ2-3 and V is TRBV20-1, with 7 bases fitting TRBD2. The CDR3 is 15 amino acids. From germline, CDR1 is DFQATT and CDR2 SNEGSKA (reference sequence). V shed 3 bases and J 4 bases; nucleotides not matched to a gene: 10. The CDR3 protein is CSAREFERGADTQYF. Incomplete CDR3 DNA: TGCAGTGCTAGGGAGTTCGAACGGGGGGCAGATACG.

Worth noting for this clone: The read ends 3 residues early relative to the CDR3; the germline J gene fills the gap. The chain couples TRBV29-1 to TRBJ2-5, with TRBD2 matching 9 bases. Losses at the gene ends were 1 base for V and 2 bases for J; bases not matched to a gene: 2. The CDR3 totals 14 residues. Germline CDR1 SQVTM, CDR2 ANQGSEA. The CDR3: CSVEGAGGQETQYF. The DNA read from the CDR3 is TGCAGCGTTGAAGGGGCGGGGGGGCAAGAGACC.

With regard to this clone: The read finishes 3 residues shy of the CDR3 end, and the germline J gene is used to complete it. The rearrangement uses TRBV5-1 and TRBJ2-1, with a tentative D call TRBD1 (7 bases). The CDR3 is made up of 16 amino acids. Germline loops: CDR1 SGHRS, CDR2 YFSETQ. The V end lost 4 bases, the J end lost 4 bases, and 18 bases lay between the germline ends. The CDR3 loop reads CASSAGQPNSYNEQFF. The CDR3 bases that were read are TGCGCCAGCAGCGCGGGACAGCCAAATTCGTACAATGAG.

Notes on this clone: The CDR3 extends 3 residues past the end of the read, so its final part is completed from the germline J gene. The chain couples TRBV7-2 to TRBJ2-3; D unclear. Trimming stripped 0 bases from V and 5 bases from J, with 9 bases between. Per the germline V gene, CDR1 is SGHTA and CDR2 is FQGNSA. The CDR3 contains 14 residues. The CDR3 bases that were read are TGTGCCAGCAGCTTAGCGCGGAGTCTAGATACG. Protein: CASSLARSLDT. The entire CDR3 reads CASSLARSLDTQYF.

For this clone: The CDR3 extends 3 residues past the end of the read, so its final part is completed from the germline J gene. The gene calls are TRBV19 and TRBJ2-2, with D possibly matching TRBD2 (5 bases). Deletions cut 5 bases from V and 2 bases from J, with 12 bases between. The CDR3 loop spans 15 amino acids. The germline CDR1 and CDR2 sequences are LNHDA and SQIVND (reference sequence). The CDR3 loop is CASSLGLENTGELFF. Partial CDR3 DNA: TGTGCCAGTAGTTTAGGACTCGAAAACACCGGGGAG.

In regard to this clone: The read falls 3 residues short of the CDR3 end, and the missing part is taken from the germline J gene. J is TRBJ1-1 and V is TRBV5-4, with D unresolved. Germline V gene sequence: CDR1 SGHNT, CDR2 YYREEE (reference sequence). V lost 4 bases to trimming and J lost 3 bases, with 13 bases between them. This CDR3 has 14 amino acids. The sequenced CDR3 bases are TGTGCCAGCAGCGCCTCCCGGGGATACACTGAA. It yields the protein CASSASRGYTE. Given in full, the CDR3 is CASSASRGYTEAFF.

For this clone: The read comes to an end 3 residues before the CDR3 does, leaving the germline J gene to fill in the end. J is TRBJ2-4 and V is TRBV19; 8 bases map to TRBD1. The CDR3 is 14 amino acids. Germline lookup yields CDR1 LNHDA and CDR2 SQIVND (reference sequence). The sequenced part of the CDR3 DNA is TGTGCCAGTATGACGACAGGGGAAATCTATGGT. Amino acid sequence: CASMTTGEIYG. In full, the CDR3 is CASMTTGEIYGQYF.

About this clone: The observed sequence ends 3 residues before the CDR3 terminus, with the missing tail filled in from the germline J gene. The chain links TRBV19 to TRBJ2-5; 9 nucleotides line up with TRBD1. Per germline, CDR1 LNHDA and CDR2 SQIVND (reference sequence). The CDR3 spans 15 residues. The V and J ends lost 5 bases and 5 bases, in that order; junction bases with no gene match: 9. The CDR3: CASSQIGTGMETQYF. The covered CDR3 bases are TGTGCCAGTAGTCAAATCGGGACAGGGATGGAGACC.

Note on this clone: The read terminates 3 residues ahead of where the CDR3 ends, so the germline J gene completes it. The chain links TRBV11-1 to TRBJ1-2, with D maybe TRBD1 (5 bases). Trimming shortened V by 0 bases and J by 4 bases, and 12 bases separated the two germline ends. Looked up from germline, CDR1 is SGHAT and CDR2 is FQDESV (reference sequence). This CDR3 spans 15 amino acids. The CDR3 loop reads CASSLAQGLGYGYTF. Incomplete CDR3 DNA: TGTGCCAGCAGCTTAGCGCAGGGACTCGGCTATGGC.

Worth noting for this clone: The read terminates 3 residues ahead of where the CDR3 ends, so the germline J gene completes it. The chain has TRBV20-1 and TRBJ1-1; D gene uncertain. In germline, CDR1 is DFQATT, CDR2 SNEGSKA (reference sequence). V lost 2 bases, J lost 7 bases, and 14 bases lay in between. This CDR3 is built from 13 residues. The CDR3 loop reads CSARPPGSHEAFF. Partial CDR3 DNA: TGCAGTGCTAGACCCCCGGGGAGCCATGAA.

Of note for this clone: The read terminates 3 residues ahead of where the CDR3 ends, so the germline J gene completes it. The chain employs TRBV9 and TRBJ2-7, with D possibly being TRBD1 (9 bases). Trimming cost V 3 bases and J 6 bases, with 19 bases left between them. Per the germline V gene, CDR1 is SGDLS and CDR2 is YYNGEE. The CDR3 extends over 15 amino acids. The CDR3 sequence is CASSAGGGQGGEQYF. The covered CDR3 bases are TGTGCCAGCAGCGCGGGGGGGGGACAGGGTGGCGAG.

Regarding this clone: From the germline J gene comes the end of the CDR3, since the read stops 3 residues before it. The sample holds other DNA sequences that translate to the same CDR3. The chain links TRBV18 to TRBJ1-3, with TRBD1 identical over 8 bases. This CDR3 is built from 17 residues. CDR1 and CDR2 from the germline V gene are KGHSH and LQKENI. The V and J ends lost 6 bases and 0 bases, in that order; junction bases with no gene match: 10. CDR3 DNA, as far as it was read: TGTGCCAGCTCCTTGCGGTCACAGGGGGACTCTGGAAACACC. Translating it yields CASSLRSQGDSGNT. The entire CDR3 reads CASSLRSQGDSGNTIYF. The full variable domain, rest sourced from reference TRBV18 and TRBJ1-3, is NAGVMQNPRHLVRRRGQEARLRCSPMKGHSHVYWYRQLPEEGLKFMVYLQKENIIDESGMPKERFSAEFPKEGPSILRIQQVVRGDSAAYFCASSLRSQGDSGNTIYFGEGSWLTVV.

Details on this clone: Read data end 3 residues before the CDR3 end; the end is taken from the germline J gene. V and J are TRBV20-1 and TRBJ2-7, with D possibly TRBD1 on 6 matching bases. Germline values: CDR1 DFQATT, CDR2 SNEGSKA (reference sequence). The V and J ends lost 6 bases and 4 bases respectively, with 13 bases between them. This CDR3 comprises 12 residues. CDR3 DNA, as far as it was read: TGCAGTGCCACAGGACAGTCTTACGAG. It is translated as CSATGQSYE. The CDR3 reads in full as CSATGQSYEQYF.

On this clone itself: Coverage ceases 3 residues before the CDR3 finishes, and the germline J gene fills in the end. The chain combines TRBV19 with TRBJ2-1; the D gene could be TRBD1 or TRBD2 (5 bases each). Trimming removed 1 base at V and 2 bases at J, with 9 bases between. The length of the CDR3 is 15 residues. Germline lookup yields CDR1 LNHDA and CDR2 SQIVND (reference sequence). The covered CDR3 bases are TGTGCCAGTAGTATAGCGAGGGGAACCTACAATGAG. Translation gives CASSIARGTYNE. From start to end, the CDR3 is CASSIARGTYNEQFF. Filled out from reference TRBV19 and TRBJ2-1, the complete variable domain reads DGGITQSPKYLFRKEGQNVTLSCEQNLNHDAMYWYRQDPGQGLRLIYYSQIVNDFQKGDIAEGYSVSREKKESFPLTVTSAQKNPTAFYLCASSIARGTYNEQFFGPGTRLTVL.

About this clone: The read ends 3 residues early relative to the CDR3; the germline J gene fills the gap. This chain joins TRBV7-9 and TRBJ2-5; 8 positions match TRBD1. The CDR3 sequence is 12 residues long. The germline gives CDR1 SEHNR, CDR2 FQNEAQ (reference sequence). V shed 10 bases, J shed 2 bases, and the junction held 3 bases outside the gene matches. The CDR3 reads CATRQGQETQYF. CDR3 DNA, as far as it was read: TGTGCCACCCGACAGGGGCAAGAGACC.

The DNA read from the CDR3 is TGCAGTGCTAGAGATCCGGGGAAGTCGAACACTGAA. It codes for CSARDPGKSNTE. From start to end, the CDR3 is CSARDPGKSNTEAFF. This chain connects TRBV20-1 to TRBJ1-1, with unresolved D. The read comes to an end 3 residues before the CDR3 does, leaving the germline J gene to fill in the end. V was cut by 0 bases and J by 1 base, with 12 bases left in between. Germline CDR1 is DFQATT and CDR2 is SNEGSKA (reference sequence). The CDR3 consists of 15 residues.

CDR3 DNA (partial): TGTGCCAGTAGCCCCGACTCAGTAGAA. Protein sequence: CASSPDSVE. The CDR3 in full is CASSPDSVEAFF. The chain has TRBV19 and TRBJ1-1; D call uncertain. The read gets to within 3 residues of the CDR3 end, and the germline J gene fills in the rest. Germline V gene data show CDR1 as LNHDA and CDR2 as SQIVND (reference sequence). The CDR3 totals 12 residues.

Regarding this clone: The read ends 3 residues early relative to the CDR3; the germline J gene fills the gap. V gene TRBV27 combines with J gene TRBJ2-1, with a possible D match to TRBD1 (6 bases). The CDR3 runs to 15 residues. Trimming cost V 7 bases and J 9 bases, with 22 bases left between them. From germline, CDR1 is MNHEY and CDR2 SMNVEV (reference sequence). CDR3 residues: CASKRPTAGDGEQFF. CDR3 DNA, as far as it was read: TGTGCCAGCAAGAGACCGACAGCAGGGGACGGTGAG.

Comment on this clone: Read data end 3 residues before the CDR3 end; the end is taken from the germline J gene. The V gene is TRBV19, the J gene TRBJ2-2; perhaps TRBD2 as D (6 bases). The CDR3 sequence is 15 residues long. Germline CDR1 LNHDA, CDR2 SQIVND (reference sequence). V shed 7 bases and J shed 4 bases, with 16 bases lying between them. The CDR3 spells CASTPRGSSTGELFF. The sequenced part of the CDR3 DNA is TGTGCCAGTACCCCCCGGGGGTCTAGCACCGGGGAG.

Notes on this clone: The DNA ends 3 residues before the CDR3 does, and the rest of the CDR3 is filled in from the germline J gene. The chain joins TRBV7-3 to TRBJ2-1, with D perhaps TRBD1 (7 bases). The CDR3 runs to 14 residues. Germline values: CDR1 SGHTA, CDR2 FQGTGA. Trimming pared 3 bases from V and 9 bases from J, leaving 15 bases between. The CDR3 bases that were read are TGTGCCAGCAGCTTGGGACAGCCCGGGGGTGAG. It specifies CASSLGQPGGE. The full-length CDR3 reads as CASSLGQPGGEQFF.

Remarks on this clone: The CDR3 extends 3 residues past the end of the read, so its final part is completed from the germline J gene. The genes are TRBV5-6 and TRBJ2-1, with D perhaps TRBD1 (7 bases). The CDR3 consists of 15 residues. Trimming shortened V by 1 base and J by 5 bases, and 13 bases separated the two germline ends. Germline values: CDR1 SGHDT, CDR2 YYEEEE. The CDR3 spells CASSLSPGGHNEQFF. The part of the CDR3 DNA that was read is TGTGCCAGCAGCTTGTCCCCAGGGGGGCACAATGAG.

A word on this clone: The read terminates 3 residues before the CDR3 end, so the remaining end is supplied by the germline J gene. The chain joins TRBV10-2 to TRBJ1-4; tentatively, D is TRBD1 (6 bases). Per the germline V gene, CDR1 is WSHSY and CDR2 is SAAADI. The CDR3 runs to 13 residues. The ends were cut back, 6 bases at V and 8 bases at J, with 13 bases in the middle. The chain's CDR3 is CASRGAQAEKLFF. The sequenced CDR3 bases are TGCGCCAGCAGGGGGGCCCAAGCGGAAAAA.

On this clone: Coverage ceases 3 residues before the CDR3 finishes, and the germline J gene fills in the end. The J gene is TRBJ1-2, the V gene TRBV28; TRBD1 agrees at 10 bases. The CDR3 is made up of 14 amino acids. Per the germline V gene, CDR1 is MDHEN and CDR2 is SYDVKM. J lost 4 bases, V lost 5 bases, and 4 bases had no gene match. CDR3 sequence: CASSLRTGGYGYTF. The CDR3 DNA, read in part, is TGTGCCAGCAGTCTTAGGACAGGGGGCTATGGC.

On this clone: The CDR3 end lies 3 residues beyond the end of the read and is filled in from the germline J gene. The chain joins TRBV20-1 to TRBJ2-5; D uncertain. The CDR3 loop spans 13 amino acids. Per the germline V gene, CDR1 is DFQATT and CDR2 is SNEGSKA (reference sequence). The V and J ends lost 3 bases and 3 bases respectively, with 11 bases between them. The sequenced part of the CDR3 DNA is TGCAGTGCTAGGCCCGGGTTTGAAGAGACC. It encodes CSARPGFEET. The full CDR3 reads CSARPGFEETQYF.

To note about this clone: The read is 3 residues too short to cover the CDR3 end, so that end is filled in from the germline J gene. This rearrangement joins TRBV20-1 to TRBJ2-3; 10 nucleotides align to TRBD2. V shed 1 base, J shed 6 bases, and the junction held 19 bases outside the gene matches. The CDR3 length is 19 residues. Germline V lookup: CDR1 DFQATT, CDR2 SNEGSKA (reference sequence). This CDR3 reads CSARGRLAGELDRGDTQYF. The sequenced part of the CDR3 DNA is TGCAGTGCTAGAGGGCGGCTAGCGGGGGAACTAGATAGAGGGGATACG.